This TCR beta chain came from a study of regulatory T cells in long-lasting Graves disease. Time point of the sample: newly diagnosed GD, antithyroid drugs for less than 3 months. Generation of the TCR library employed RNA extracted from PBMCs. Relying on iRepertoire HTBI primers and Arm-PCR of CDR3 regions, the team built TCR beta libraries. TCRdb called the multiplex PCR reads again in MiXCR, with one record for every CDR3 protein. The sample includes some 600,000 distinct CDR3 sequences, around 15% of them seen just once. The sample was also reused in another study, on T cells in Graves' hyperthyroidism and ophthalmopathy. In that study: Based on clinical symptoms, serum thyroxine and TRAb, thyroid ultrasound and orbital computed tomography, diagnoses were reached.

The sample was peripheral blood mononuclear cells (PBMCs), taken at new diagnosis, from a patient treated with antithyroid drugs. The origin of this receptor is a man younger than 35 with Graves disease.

The CDR3 reads CASSGGGAISYNEQFF. CDR3 nucleotides: TGTGCCAGCAGCGGGGGGGGGGCCATCTCCTACAATGAGCAGTTCTTC. The V gene is TRBV9, the J gene TRBJ2-1; maybe TRBD2 (7 bases). Per germline, CDR1 SGDLS and CDR2 YYNGEE. V was trimmed by 3 bases and J by 0 bases, leaving 13 bases between them. This CDR3 comprises 16 residues.